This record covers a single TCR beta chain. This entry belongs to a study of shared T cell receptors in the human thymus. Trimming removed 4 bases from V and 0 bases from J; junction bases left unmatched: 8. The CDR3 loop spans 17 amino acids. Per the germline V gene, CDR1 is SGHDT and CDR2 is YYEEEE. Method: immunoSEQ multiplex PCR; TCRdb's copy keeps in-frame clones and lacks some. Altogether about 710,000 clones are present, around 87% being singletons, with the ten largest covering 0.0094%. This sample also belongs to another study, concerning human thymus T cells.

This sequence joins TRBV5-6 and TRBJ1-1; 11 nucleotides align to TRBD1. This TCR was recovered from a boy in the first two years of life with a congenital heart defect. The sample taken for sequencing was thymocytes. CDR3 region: CASSPRDRGDMNTEAFF. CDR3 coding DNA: TGTGCCAGCAGCCCGAGGGACAGGGGGGATATGAACACTGAAGCTTTCTTT.